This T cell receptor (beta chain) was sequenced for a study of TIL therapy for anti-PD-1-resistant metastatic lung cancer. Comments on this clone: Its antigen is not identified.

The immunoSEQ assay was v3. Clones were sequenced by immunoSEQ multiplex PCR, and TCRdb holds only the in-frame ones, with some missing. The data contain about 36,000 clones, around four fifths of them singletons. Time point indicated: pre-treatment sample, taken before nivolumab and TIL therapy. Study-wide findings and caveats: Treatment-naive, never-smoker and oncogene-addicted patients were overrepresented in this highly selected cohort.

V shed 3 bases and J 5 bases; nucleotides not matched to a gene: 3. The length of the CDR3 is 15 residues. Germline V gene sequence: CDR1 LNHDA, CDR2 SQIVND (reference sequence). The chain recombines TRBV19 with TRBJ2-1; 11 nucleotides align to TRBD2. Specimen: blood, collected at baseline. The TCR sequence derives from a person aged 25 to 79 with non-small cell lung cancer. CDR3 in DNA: TGTGCCAGTAGTATCGGGACTAGCGGAAACAATGAGCAGTTCTTC. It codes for CASSIGTSGNNEQFF. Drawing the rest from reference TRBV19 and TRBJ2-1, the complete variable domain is DGGITQSPKYLFRKEGQNVTLSCEQNLNHDAMYWYRQDPGQGLRLIYYSQIVNDFQKGDIAEGYSVSREKKESFPLTVTSAQKNPTAFYLCASSIGTSGNNEQFFGPGTRLTVL.